These 27 T cell receptor beta chains were all obtained from the same sample, sequenced in a study of CD8+ T cells in alopecia areata. Sequencing templates came from extracted RNA that was reverse transcribed into cDNA. Libraries were prepared by immunoSEQ multiplex PCR; TCRdb keeps only in-frame clonotypes and omits some of them. The sample records 65,000 to 70,000 clones, roughly 57% being singletons. Here the sequenced sample was CD8+ T cells sorted from blood, taken at week 0. The receptor source for this set is a human donor with alopecia areata.

The chain couples TRBV11-3 to TRBJ1-5; 9 positions match TRBD1. Trimming cost V 3 bases and J 3 bases; bases outside gene matches: 3. The germline CDR1 and CDR2 sequences are SGHNT and YENEEA. This CDR3 is built from 15 residues. The CDR3 nucleotides are TGTGCCAGCAGCTTGGGACAGGGTATCAATCAGCCCCAGCATTTT. This codes for CASSLGQGINQPQHF.

The chain carries TRBV30 and TRBJ1-1, with TRBD1 as a possible D gene (5 bases). Germline V gene data show CDR1 as GTSNPN and CDR2 as SVGIG (reference sequence). V lost 4 bases, J lost 2 bases, and 14 bases lay in between. The CDR3 contains 14 residues. The CDR3 spells CAWIRRGENTEAFF. DNA for the CDR3: TGTGCCTGGATTCGGAGGGGCGAAAACACTGAAGCTTTCTTT.

The chain couples TRBV4-1 to TRBJ1-1, with 7 bases matching TRBD1. The germline V gene has CDR1 MGHRA and CDR2 YSYEKL. The CDR3 extends over 14 amino acids. With 3 bases clipped from V and 6 bases from J, the junction kept 7 bases outside the gene matches. The CDR3 loop reads CASSQVQGIAEAFF. CDR3 nucleotides: TGCGCCAGCAGCCAGGTACAGGGGATCGCTGAAGCTTTCTTT.

The rearrangement uses TRBV29-1 and TRBJ2-7; D is possibly TRBD2 (6 bases). With 0 bases removed from V and 2 bases from J, the gap between germline ends came to 14 bases. The CDR3 runs 15 residues. Looked up from germline, CDR1 is SQVTM and CDR2 is ANQGSEA. The CDR3 bases are TGCAGCGTTGAAGAGCCGGGACTGTTAACCTACGAGCAGTACTTC. Translating gives CSVEEPGLLTYEQYF.

The chain is built from TRBV29-1 and TRBJ1-2; D is perhaps TRBD1 (5 bases). This CDR3 region has 12 residues. Germline CDR1 and CDR2: SQVTM and ANQGSEA. V shed 8 bases and J shed 4 bases, with 14 bases lying between them. The DNA for the CDR3 is TGCAGCCTGGACGCAGGGAGCTATGGCTACACCTTC. This translates into CSLDAGSYGYTF.

This clone was observed a few times. The chain carries TRBV5-1 and TRBJ1-5; TRBD1 agrees at 8 bases. V shed 4 bases and J 5 bases; nucleotides not matched to a gene: 8. Germline V CDR1 and CDR2: SGHRS, YFSETQ. The length of the CDR3 is 15 residues. The CDR3 loop is CASSRGQGRDQPQHF. The CDR3 DNA sequence: TGCGCCAGCAGCCGAGGACAGGGACGAGATCAGCCCCAGCATTTT.

Regarding this clone: Other DNA sequences from this sample encode an identical CDR3 as well. The rearrangement links TRBV19 to TRBJ2-2; D is undetermined. The germline CDR1 and CDR2 sequences are LNHDA and SQIVND (reference sequence). V was shortened by 3 bases and J by 5 bases, with 7 bases between the two germline ends. CDR3 size: 13 residues. The CDR3 nucleotides read TGTGCCAGTAGTATTTCAGGAACCGGGGAGCTGTTTTTT. This gives the protein CASSISGTGELFF.

This chain's CDR3 is CASSRGEGQHTDTQYF. The CDR3 DNA is TGTGCCAGCAGCCGGGGGGAGGGACAGCACACAGATACGCAGTATTTT. The chain couples TRBV11-2 to TRBJ2-3; D tentatively fits TRBD1 or TRBD2 (7 bases each). The CDR3 loop spans 16 amino acids. V shed 5 bases and J shed 2 bases, with 17 bases lying between them. In germline, CDR1 is SGHAT, CDR2 FQNNGV.

The chain is built from TRBV5-1 and TRBJ1-2; no firm D call. Between the trimmed V and J ends, which lost 0 bases and 4 bases, there was a span of 4 bases. Germline V gene data show CDR1 as SGHRS and CDR2 as YFSETQ. This CDR3 is built from 12 residues. In DNA form, the CDR3 reads TGCGCCAGCAGCTTGGAGGGCTATGGCTACACCTTC. Its translation is CASSLEGYGYTF.

The CDR3 reads CASSPGRSTEAFF. The CDR3 DNA follows: TGTGCCAGCAGCCCGGGAAGGAGCACTGAAGCTTTCTTT. J is TRBJ1-1 and V is TRBV7-9; D unresolved. The CDR3 is 13 residues long. Looked up from germline, CDR1 is SEHNR and CDR2 is FQNEAQ (reference sequence). V gave up 5 bases and J gave up 4 bases, with 11 bases separating them.

The chain combines TRBV28 with TRBJ2-4, with TRBD1 matching over 7 bases. The CDR3 is 12 residues long. The ends lost 3 bases at V and 14 bases at J; junction bases unmatched: 7. Germline lookup yields CDR1 MDHEN and CDR2 SYDVKM. The CDR3 loop is CASSLIGTEKYF. The DNA of the CDR3 is TGTGCCAGCAGTTTGATCGGGACAGAGAAGTACTTC. Complete variable domain (other parts from reference TRBV28 and TRBJ2-4): DVKVTQSSRYLVKRTGEKVFLECVQDMDHENMFWYRQDPGLGLRLIYFSYDVKMKEKGDIPEGYSVSREKKERFSLILESASTNQTSMYLCASSLIGTEKYFGAGTRLSVL.

By share of the sample, this clone is medium-sized (0.01 to 0.1%). Other DNA sequences within the sample encode an identical CDR3. The rearrangement uses TRBV13 and TRBJ1-3; D is unresolved. The CDR3 is 14 residues long. V was shortened by 1 base and J by 4 bases, with 8 bases between the two germline ends. Germline V gives CDR1 PRHDT, CDR2 FYEKMQ (reference sequence). Here the CDR3 reads CASSLEGTGNTIYF. The CDR3 nucleotides are TGTGCCAGCAGCTTAGAAGGAACCGGAAACACCATATATTTT.

Remarks on this clone: This specimen includes other DNA sequences encoding the same CDR3. The gene calls are TRBV7-9 and TRBJ2-7; the match to TRBD2 covers 11 bases. CDR1 SEHNR and CDR2 FQNEAQ come from the germline V gene (reference sequence). The CDR3 loop spans 15 amino acids. The V gene end was trimmed by 5 bases and the J gene end by 1 base; junction bases not matched to a gene: 4. In DNA form, the CDR3 reads TGTGCCAGCAGCCCCCGGACTAGCGGGTCCTACGAGCAGTACTTC. This translates into CASSPRTSGSYEQYF.

This chain uses TRBV4-1 with TRBJ1-2; D uncertain. CDR3 length: 14 residues. V was cut by 2 bases and J by 0 bases, with 7 bases left in between. In germline, CDR1 is MGHRA, CDR2 YSYEKL. The DNA for the CDR3 is TGCGCCAGCAGCCAACTCACAGCTAACTATGGCTACACCTTC. This sequence encodes CASSQLTANYGYTF.

This sequence joins TRBV7-2 and TRBJ2-3, with D unresolved. The CDR3 sequence is 12 residues long. CDR1 is SGHTA, CDR2 FQGNSA, per germline. Trimming pared 3 bases from V and 5 bases from J, leaving 6 bases between. CDR3 loop: CASSLARDTQYF. CDR3 DNA sequence: TGTGCCAGCAGCTTGGCCAGAGATACGCAGTATTTT.

This clone has more than one count but fewer than ten. The CDR3 DNA reads as TGTGCCAGCGGACTAGCGGGAAACAATGAGCAGTTCTTC. Translation: CASGLAGNNEQFF. This chain joins TRBV19 and TRBJ2-1; the match to TRBD2 covers 12 bases. V dropped 9 bases and J dropped 5; count of bases not matched to a gene: 2. The CDR3 covers 13 residues. CDR1 is LNHDA, CDR2 SQIVND, per germline (reference sequence).

About this clone itself: A far larger clone is off by one base, so a read error is likely. V usage is TRBV5-6 and J usage is TRBJ1-2, with D possibly TRBD1 on 5 matching bases. The V and J ends lost 0 bases and 8 bases respectively, with 14 bases between them. Germline CDR1 is SGHDT and CDR2 is YYEEEE. This CDR3 has 14 amino acids. Here the CDR3 reads CASSLEAGLLGYTF. DNA of the CDR3: TGTGCCAGCAGCTTGGAGGCAGGGTTATTGGGCTACACCTTC. Variable domain in full (rest from reference TRBV5-6 and TRBJ1-2): DAGVTQSPTHLIKTRGQQVTLRCSPKSGHDTVSWYQQALGQGPQFIFQYYEEEERQRGNFPDRFSGHQFPNYSSELNVNALLLGDSALYLCASSLEAGLLGYTFGSGTRLTVV.

The J gene is TRBJ1-1, the V gene TRBV7-9, with D uncertain. Germline V lookup: CDR1 SEHNR, CDR2 FQNEAQ (reference sequence). Trimming shortened V by 4 bases and J by 3 bases, and 15 bases separated the two germline ends. The CDR3 has 15 residues. CDR3 bases: TGTGCCAGCAGCTCGGGCATCTTCGGTGACACTGAAGCTTTCTTT. Its protein is CASSSGIFGDTEAFF.

This clone was observed a few times. J is TRBJ1-5 and V is TRBV25-1, with a tentative D call TRBD1 (5 bases). The CDR3 is 13 amino acids. CDR1 MGHDK and CDR2 SYGVNS come from the germline V gene. Trimming pared 11 bases from V and 6 bases from J, leaving 17 bases between. The CDR3 DNA is TGTGCCTCTGGCAGGGAGGTAGGTCAGCCCCAGCATTTT. Amino acid sequence: CASGREVGQPQHF. Using reference TRBV25-1 and TRBJ1-5 for the parts outside the CDR3, the full variable domain is EADIYQTPRYLVIGTGKKITLECSQTMGHDKMYWYQQDPGMELHLIHYSYGVNSTEKGDLSSESTVSRIRTEHFPLTLESARPSHTSQYLCASGREVGQPQHFGDGTRLSIL.

V is TRBV7-9 and J is TRBJ2-3; perhaps TRBD1 as D (6 bases). The CDR3 consists of 14 residues. CDR1 SEHNR and CDR2 FQNEAQ come from the germline V gene (reference sequence). Trimming removed 6 bases at V and 2 bases at J, with 12 bases between. CDR3 protein: CASSPGAYTDTQYF. CDR3 nucleotides: TGTGCCAGCAGTCCAGGGGCGTACACAGATACGCAGTATTTT.

The chain couples TRBV29-1 to TRBJ2-7; a weak D match, TRBD1 (5 bases). V was pared by 1 base and J by 4 bases, with 11 bases between. From germline, CDR1 is SQVTM and CDR2 ANQGSEA. This CDR3 spans 13 amino acids. The CDR3 bases are TGCAGCGTTGAAGTCGGCAGGGAATACGAGCAGTACTTC. Protein product: CSVEVGREYEQYF.

The chain has TRBV27 and TRBJ2-1; perhaps D is TRBD1 or TRBD2 (7 bases each). Germline CDR1 is MNHEY and CDR2 is SMNVEV (reference sequence). The CDR3 length is 17 residues. V lost 4 bases to trimming and J lost 1 base, with 17 bases between them. The CDR3 here is CASSSRAQGGSYNEQFF. CDR3 sequence (DNA): TGTGCCAGCAGTTCCCGAGCGCAGGGGGGGTCCTACAATGAGCAGTTCTTC.

The rearrangement uses TRBV5-1 and TRBJ2-4; possible D gene TRBD1, 7 bases. CDR1 and CDR2 from the germline V gene are SGHRS and YFSETQ. V was pared by 4 bases and J by 1 base, with 12 bases between. CDR3 length: 15 amino acids. Here the CDR3 reads CASSPGGMAKNIQYF. The CDR3, as DNA: TGCGCCAGCAGCCCAGGGGGGATGGCCAAAAACATTCAGTACTTC.

The rearrangement uses TRBV9 and TRBJ2-2, with D possibly TRBD2 on 5 matching bases. The germline gives CDR1 SGDLS, CDR2 YYNGEE. The CDR3 runs to 14 residues. Trimming removed 2 bases from V and 4 bases from J, with 9 bases in between. The CDR3 DNA sequence: TGTGCCAGCAGCGTGGGGAGTAGCACCGGGGAGCTGTTTTTT. This codes for CASSVGSSTGELFF.

The chain combines TRBV29-1 with TRBJ1-1, with D possibly TRBD1 on 5 matching bases. V lost 1 base to trimming and J lost 7 bases, with 13 bases between them. The CDR3 loop spans 13 amino acids. The V gene's germline CDR1 is SQVTM and CDR2 ANQGSEA. The CDR3 here is CSVEGGDGLEAFF. DNA of the CDR3: TGCAGCGTTGAAGGAGGGGACGGGCTTGAAGCTTTCTTT.

The chain employs TRBV30 and TRBJ1-2; D is unresolved. Germline-derived CDR1 and CDR2 are GTSNPN and SVGIG (reference sequence). The CDR3 length is 14 residues. V lost 1 base and J lost 4, with 13 bases in between. The CDR3 sequence is CAWSAGYGLYGYTF. The CDR3 DNA reads as TGTGCCTGGAGTGCAGGTTATGGCCTCTATGGCTACACCTTC.

V usage is TRBV5-1 and J usage is TRBJ1-1; D gene unclear. The V end was cut by 7 bases, the J end by 5 bases, with 9 bases between. CDR3 length: 11 amino acids. Germline V gene data show CDR1 as SGHRS and CDR2 as YFSETQ. The CDR3 loop reads CASGLGTEAFF. In DNA, the CDR3 is TGCGCCAGCGGACTGGGGACTGAAGCTTTCTTT.